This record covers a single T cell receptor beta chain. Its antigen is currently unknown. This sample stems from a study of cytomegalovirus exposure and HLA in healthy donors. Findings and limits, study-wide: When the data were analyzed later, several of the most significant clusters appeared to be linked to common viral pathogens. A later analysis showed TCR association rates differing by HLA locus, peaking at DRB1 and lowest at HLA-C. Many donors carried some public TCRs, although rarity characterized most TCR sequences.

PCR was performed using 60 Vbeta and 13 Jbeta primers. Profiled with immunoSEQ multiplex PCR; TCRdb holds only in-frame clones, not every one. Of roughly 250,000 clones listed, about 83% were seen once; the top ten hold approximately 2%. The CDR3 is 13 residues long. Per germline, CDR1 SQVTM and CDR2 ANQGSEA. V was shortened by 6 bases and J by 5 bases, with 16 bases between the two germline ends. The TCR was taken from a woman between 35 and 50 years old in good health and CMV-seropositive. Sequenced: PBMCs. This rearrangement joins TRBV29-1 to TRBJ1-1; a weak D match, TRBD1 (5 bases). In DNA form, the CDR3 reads TGCAGCGTCGTACGACAGATTGGGACTGAAGCTTTCTTT. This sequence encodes CSVVRQIGTEAFF.